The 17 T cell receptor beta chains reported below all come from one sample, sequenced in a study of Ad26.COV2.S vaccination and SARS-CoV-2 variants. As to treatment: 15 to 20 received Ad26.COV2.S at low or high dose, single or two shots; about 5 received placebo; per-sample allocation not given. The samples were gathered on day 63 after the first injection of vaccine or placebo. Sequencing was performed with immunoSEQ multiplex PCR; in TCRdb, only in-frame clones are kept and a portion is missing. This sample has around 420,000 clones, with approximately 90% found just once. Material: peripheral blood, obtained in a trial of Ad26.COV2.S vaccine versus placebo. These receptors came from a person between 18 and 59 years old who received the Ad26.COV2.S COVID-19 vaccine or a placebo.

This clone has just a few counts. CDR3 coding DNA: TGTGCCAGCAGCTTAGGTCTACAGGGAGGAGGCTACACCTTC. Translation gives CASSLGLQGGGYTF. The chain carries TRBV7-2 and TRBJ1-2; TRBD1 might be the D (6 bases). Germline values: CDR1 SGHTA, CDR2 FQGNSA. CDR3 length equals 14 residues. V lost 1 base to trimming and J lost 8 bases, with 14 bases between them.

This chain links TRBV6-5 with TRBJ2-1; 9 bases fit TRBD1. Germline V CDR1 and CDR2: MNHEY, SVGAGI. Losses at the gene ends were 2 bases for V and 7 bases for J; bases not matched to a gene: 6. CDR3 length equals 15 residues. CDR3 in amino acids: CASSYGTGIGNEQFF. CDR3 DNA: TGTGCCAGCAGTTACGGGACAGGGATTGGTAATGAGCAGTTCTTC.

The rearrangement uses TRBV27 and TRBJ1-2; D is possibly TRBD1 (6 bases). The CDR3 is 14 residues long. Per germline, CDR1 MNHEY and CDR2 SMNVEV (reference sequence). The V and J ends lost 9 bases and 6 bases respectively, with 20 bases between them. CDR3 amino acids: CASMQGPGENGYTF. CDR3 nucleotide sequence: TGTGCCAGTATGCAGGGGCCCGGTGAGAATGGCTACACCTTC.

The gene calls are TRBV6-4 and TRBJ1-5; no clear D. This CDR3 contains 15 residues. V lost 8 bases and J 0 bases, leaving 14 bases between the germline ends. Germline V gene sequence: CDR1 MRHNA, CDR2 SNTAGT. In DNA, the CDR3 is TGTGCCAGCCCCGGAAAAGATTATAGCAATCAGCCCCAGCATTTT. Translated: CASPGKDYSNQPQHF.

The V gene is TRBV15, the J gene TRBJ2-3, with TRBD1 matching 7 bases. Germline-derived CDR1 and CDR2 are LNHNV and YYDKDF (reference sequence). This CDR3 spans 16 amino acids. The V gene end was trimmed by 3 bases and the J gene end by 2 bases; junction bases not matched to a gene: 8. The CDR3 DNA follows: TGTGCCACCAGCAGTCGGGACAGACCCTCCACAGATACGCAGTATTTT. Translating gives CATSSRDRPSTDTQYF.

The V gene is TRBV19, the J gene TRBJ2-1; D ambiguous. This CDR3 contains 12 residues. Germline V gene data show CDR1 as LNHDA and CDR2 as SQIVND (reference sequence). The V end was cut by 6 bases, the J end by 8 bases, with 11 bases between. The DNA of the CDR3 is TGTGCCAGTAGGGCCAGTTTTTATGAGCAGTTCTTC. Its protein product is CASRASFYEQFF. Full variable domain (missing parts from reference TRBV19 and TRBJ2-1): DGGITQSPKYLFRKEGQNVTLSCEQNLNHDAMYWYRQDPGQGLRLIYYSQIVNDFQKGDIAEGYSVSREKKESFPLTVTSAQKNPTAFYLCASRASFYEQFFGPGTRLTVL.

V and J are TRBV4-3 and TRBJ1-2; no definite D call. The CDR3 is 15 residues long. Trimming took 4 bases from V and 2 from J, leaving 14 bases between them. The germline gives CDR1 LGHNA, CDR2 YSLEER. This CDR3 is CASSPKSQINYGYTF. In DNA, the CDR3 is TGCGCCAGCAGCCCAAAGAGTCAGATAAACTATGGCTACACCTTC.

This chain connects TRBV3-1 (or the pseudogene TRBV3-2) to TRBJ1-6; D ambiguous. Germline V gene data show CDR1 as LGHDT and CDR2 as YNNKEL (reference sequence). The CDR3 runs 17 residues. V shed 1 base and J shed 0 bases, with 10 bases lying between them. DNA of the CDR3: TGTGCCAGCAGCCAAGGTTCAGTCAGCTCCTATAATTCACCCCTCCACTTT. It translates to CASSQGSVSSYNSPLHF.

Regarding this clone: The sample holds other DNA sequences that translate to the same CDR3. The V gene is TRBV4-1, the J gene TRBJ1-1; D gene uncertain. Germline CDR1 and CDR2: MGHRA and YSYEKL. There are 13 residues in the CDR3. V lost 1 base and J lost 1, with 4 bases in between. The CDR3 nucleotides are TGCGCCAGCAGCCAAGTCGGGAACACTGAAGCTTTCTTT. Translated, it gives CASSQVGNTEAFF.

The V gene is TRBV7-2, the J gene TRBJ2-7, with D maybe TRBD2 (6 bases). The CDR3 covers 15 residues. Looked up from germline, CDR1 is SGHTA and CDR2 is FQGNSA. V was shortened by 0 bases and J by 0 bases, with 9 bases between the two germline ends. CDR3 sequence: CASSLAAGSSYEQYF. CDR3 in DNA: TGTGCCAGCAGCTTAGCTGCGGGGAGCTCCTACGAGCAGTACTTC. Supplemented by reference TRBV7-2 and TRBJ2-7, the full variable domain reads GAGVSQSPSNKVTEKGKDVELRCDPISGHTALYWYRQSLGQGLEFLIYFQGNSAPDKSGLPSDRFSAERTGGSVSTLTIQRTQQEDSAVYLCASSLAAGSSYEQYFGPGTRLTVT.

This CDR3 reads CASSESFPPDTEAFF. For the CDR3, the DNA is TGTGCCAGCAGTGAATCATTTCCCCCAGACACTGAAGCTTTCTTT. This chain joins TRBV6-1 and TRBJ1-1; D is unresolved. The germline gives CDR1 MNHNS, CDR2 SASEGT. Trimming cost V 2 bases and J 3 bases, with 13 bases left between them. CDR3 size: 15 residues.

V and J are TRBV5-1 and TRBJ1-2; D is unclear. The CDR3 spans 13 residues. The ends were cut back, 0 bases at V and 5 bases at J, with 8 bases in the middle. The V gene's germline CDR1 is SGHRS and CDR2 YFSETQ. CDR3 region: CASSLAVGYGYTF. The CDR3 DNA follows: TGCGCCAGCAGCTTGGCTGTAGGATATGGCTACACCTTC.

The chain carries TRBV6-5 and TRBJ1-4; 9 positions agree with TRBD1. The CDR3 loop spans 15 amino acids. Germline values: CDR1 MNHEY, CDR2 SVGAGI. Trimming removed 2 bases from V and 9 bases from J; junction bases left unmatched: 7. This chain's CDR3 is CASSYLGQGRQKLFF. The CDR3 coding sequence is TGTGCCAGCAGTTACCTGGGACAGGGACGTCAAAAACTGTTTTTT.

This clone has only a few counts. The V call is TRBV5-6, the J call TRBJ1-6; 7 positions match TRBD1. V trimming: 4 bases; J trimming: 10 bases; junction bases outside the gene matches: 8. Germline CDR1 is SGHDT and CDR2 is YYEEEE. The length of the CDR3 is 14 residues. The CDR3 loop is CASSIQQGQSPLHF. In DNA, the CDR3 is TGTGCCAGCAGCATACAACAGGGGCAGTCACCCCTCCACTTT.

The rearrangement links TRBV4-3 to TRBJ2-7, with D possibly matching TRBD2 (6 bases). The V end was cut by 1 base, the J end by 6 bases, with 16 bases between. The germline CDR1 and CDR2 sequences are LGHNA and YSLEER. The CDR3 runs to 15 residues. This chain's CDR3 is CASSQVTGPGGEQYF. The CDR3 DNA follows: TGCGCCAGCAGCCAAGTTACAGGCCCCGGGGGCGAGCAGTACTTC.

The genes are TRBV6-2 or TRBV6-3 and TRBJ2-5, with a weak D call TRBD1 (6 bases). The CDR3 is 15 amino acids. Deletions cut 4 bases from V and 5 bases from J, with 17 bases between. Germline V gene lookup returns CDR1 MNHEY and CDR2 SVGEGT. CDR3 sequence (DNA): TGTGCCAGCAGTTCCCCGGGACATCCGTGGGAGACCCAGTACTTC. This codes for CASSSPGHPWETQYF.

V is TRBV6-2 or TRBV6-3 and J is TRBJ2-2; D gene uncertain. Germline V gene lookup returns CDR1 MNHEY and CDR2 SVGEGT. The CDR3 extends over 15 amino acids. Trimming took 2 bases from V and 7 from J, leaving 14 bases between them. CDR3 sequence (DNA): TGTGCCAGCAGTTACCCTCCCGATATGATCGGGGAGCTGTTTTTT. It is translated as CASSYPPDMIGELFF.